Described below is a single T cell receptor beta chain sequence and its context. The antigen remains undetermined. The trim removed 6 bases at V and 6 bases at J, leaving 7 bases unmatched. The CDR3 length is 13 residues. Looked up from germline, CDR1 is SGHTA and CDR2 is FQGNSA. This sample was taken from a study of beta chain features in type 1 diabetes. The study's findings and limits: The study found that naive, central memory and Treg TCRB repertoires appeared more similar in patients than in healthy donors.

cDNA synthesis used the whole RNA isolate, giving expressed TCRB sequences. Data came from immunoSEQ multiplex PCR; TCRdb stores just in-frame clones and leaves some out. In the table there are 350,000 to 400,000 clones, more than 13% of which are singletons. V and J are TRBV7-2 and TRBJ2-7, with TRBD1 matching 8 bases. The clonotype originates from a woman between 18 and 29 years old in good health. Sequenced sample: naive CD4+ T cells from blood. CDR3 DNA sequence: TGTGCCAGCAGTTATGACAGGGGACGCGAGCAGTACTTC. Its protein is CASSYDRGREQYF.